Below are 16 T cell receptor beta chains sequenced from a single sample in a study of OX40 agonist ivuxolimab in advanced cancers. The assay was immunoSEQ multiplex PCR, and TCRdb's table has in-frame clones only and misses some. The sample carries roughly 30,000 clones, 80% to 90% recorded once. Sequenced material: CD4+ or CD8+ T cells sorted from blood, taken in a trial of the OX40 agonist ivuxolimab. These receptors were obtained from an adult with an advanced solid tumor such as melanoma, head and neck, liver or kidney cancer.

The rearrangement joins TRBV28 to TRBJ1-3; D may be TRBD1 (6 bases). This CDR3 spans 15 amino acids. The germline V and J ends were trimmed by 6 bases and 0 bases, with 12 bases remaining between them. CDR1 and CDR2 from the germline V gene are MDHEN and SYDVKM. The CDR3 loop is CASSRQDFSGNTIYF. The CDR3 DNA reads as TGTGCCAGCAGCCGACAGGACTTCTCTGGAAACACCATATATTTT.

This clone has only a few counts. The chain carries TRBV2 and TRBJ2-1, with 7 nucleotides matching TRBD1. The V gene's germline CDR1 is SNHLY and CDR2 FYNNEI. The CDR3 has 14 amino acids. The J segment lost 9 bases and the V segment lost 0 bases, leaving 5 bases of the junction unmatched. In DNA form, the CDR3 reads TGTGCCAGCAGTGAAGCTACGACAGGGCGTGAGCAGTTCTTC. Translation: CASSEATTGREQFF.

This clone occurred a few times. The chain employs TRBV7-9 and TRBJ1-1, with 11 bases matching TRBD1. This CDR3 contains 16 residues. The germline CDR1 and CDR2 sequences are SEHNR and FQNEAQ (reference sequence). The V segment lost 4 bases and the J segment 0 bases; nucleotides outside the gene matches: 4. CDR3 sequence: CASSSRTGGLNTEAFF. For the CDR3, the DNA is TGTGCCAGCAGCTCGCGGACAGGGGGCTTGAACACTGAAGCTTTCTTT.

Judged by abundance, this clone is medium-sized. The DNA for the CDR3 is TGTGCCAGCAGTCAGGGGAATACCGAGCAGTTCTTC. The encoded protein is CASSQGNTEQFF. The chain joins TRBV2 to TRBJ2-1; D perhaps matches TRBD1 (6 bases). Trimming removed 5 bases at V and 10 bases at J, with 12 bases between. Germline V gene lookup returns CDR1 SNHLY and CDR2 FYNNEI. CDR3 length equals 12 residues.

This CDR3 is CASSLGGYRYEQYF. The CDR3 DNA is TGCGCCAGCAGCTTGGGAGGGTACCGCTACGAGCAGTACTTC. The chain combines TRBV5-1 with TRBJ2-7; TRBD2 might be the D (5 bases). The length of the CDR3 is 14 residues. The germline gives CDR1 SGHRS, CDR2 YFSETQ. Trimming cost V 0 bases and J 3 bases, with 10 bases left between them.

This sequence joins TRBV11-2 and TRBJ2-1, with 8 bases aligning to TRBD1. The germline V gene has CDR1 SGHAT and CDR2 FQNNGV. V was clipped by 5 bases and J by 10 bases; unmatched bases: 7. The CDR3 is 13 amino acids. For the CDR3, the DNA is TGTGCCAGCAGCGCTGACAGGGGCGGCGAGCAGTTCTTC. Translated: CASSADRGGEQFF.

The chain is built from TRBV7-2 and TRBJ2-7; 7 positions match TRBD1. Germline CDR1 SGHTA, CDR2 FQGNSA. With V trimmed by 1 base and J by 4 bases, 7 bases remained unmatched. This CDR3 has 15 residues. The CDR3 loop is CASSLGGQIPYEQYF. Here the CDR3 DNA reads TGTGCCAGCAGCTTAGGGGGACAGATACCTTACGAGCAGTACTTC.

The chain is built from TRBV6-5 and TRBJ2-7; D possibly corresponds to TRBD2 (6 bases). The V gene's germline CDR1 is MNHEY and CDR2 SVGAGI. The V end lost 5 bases, the J end lost 2 bases, and 13 bases lay between the germline ends. CDR3 size: 14 residues. The CDR3 loop reads CASSESGLPYEQYF. CDR3 in DNA: TGTGCCAGCAGTGAAAGCGGGCTTCCCTACGAGCAGTACTTC.

This chain uses TRBV7-3 with TRBJ2-1; 9 nucleotides agree with TRBD2. Germline V gene data show CDR1 as SGHTA and CDR2 as FQGTGA. V was clipped by 1 base and J by 9 bases; unmatched bases: 1. The CDR3 is 13 residues long. Here the CDR3 reads CASSLRREGEQFF. DNA for the CDR3: TGTGCCAGCAGCTTAAGGCGGGAGGGTGAGCAGTTCTTC. Complete variable domain (other parts from reference TRBV7-3 and TRBJ2-1): GAGVSQTPSNKVTEKGKYVELRCDPISGHTALYWYRQSLGQGPEFLIYFQGTGAADDSGLPNDRFFAVRPEGSVSTLKIQRTERGDSAVYLCASSLRREGEQFFGPGTRLTVL.

The J gene is TRBJ2-7, the V gene TRBV5-1, with D possibly TRBD1 on 6 matching bases. The CDR3 length is 12 residues. Trimming removed 4 bases at V and 3 bases at J, with 8 bases between. In germline, CDR1 is SGHRS, CDR2 YFSETQ. The CDR3 sequence: CASSTDSYEQYF. The CDR3 nucleotides are TGCGCCAGCAGCACGGACAGCTACGAGCAGTACTTC.

The rearrangement uses TRBV18 and TRBJ1-2, with D possibly being TRBD1 (6 bases). The CDR3 covers 14 residues. CDR1 and CDR2 (germline): KGHSH, LQKENI. V dropped 3 bases and J dropped 6 bases, with 14 bases sitting between them. The CDR3, as DNA: TGTGCCAGCTCACCGACACAGGGATCGGATGGCTACACCTTC. It is translated as CASSPTQGSDGYTF.

This sequence joins TRBV6-4 and TRBJ2-3, with 12 positions matching TRBD2. Trimming cost V 2 bases and J 8 bases; bases outside gene matches: 5. The germline gives CDR1 MRHNA, CDR2 SNTAGT. CDR3 length: 15 residues. CDR3 sequence: CASSDLAGGPSTQYF. CDR3 DNA: TGTGCCAGCAGTGACCTAGCGGGGGGGCCTTCTACGCAGTATTTT.

This chain joins TRBV5-4 and TRBJ2-3, with 13 positions matching TRBD2. The CDR3 runs to 19 residues. Trimming removed 4 bases from V and 4 bases from J; junction bases left unmatched: 15. Germline values: CDR1 SGHNT, CDR2 YYREEE (reference sequence). The CDR3 nucleotides read TGTGCCAGCAGCCAAGATGGGTGGACTAGCGGGAGACGGCCAGATACGCAGTATTTT. It encodes CASSQDGWTSGRRPDTQYF.

This chain uses TRBV5-6 with TRBJ2-7; 10 nucleotides line up with TRBD2. Germline CDR1 is SGHDT and CDR2 is YYEEEE. This CDR3 is built from 15 residues. The V and J ends lost 4 bases and 2 bases, in that order; junction bases with no gene match: 6. Here the CDR3 reads CASSRLAGGTYEQYF. The CDR3, as DNA: TGTGCCAGCAGCCGATTAGCGGGGGGTACCTACGAGCAGTACTTC.

The chain is built from TRBV11-2 and TRBJ1-2; no firm D call. The CDR3 loop spans 13 amino acids. CDR1 is SGHAT, CDR2 FQNNGV, per germline. The germline V and J ends were trimmed by 4 bases and 2 bases, with 8 bases remaining between them. The CDR3 loop is CASSSQLNYGYTF. The CDR3 bases are TGTGCCAGCAGCTCCCAACTAAACTATGGCTACACCTTC.

This clone has just one count. V gene TRBV7-9 combines with J gene TRBJ2-7; D is perhaps TRBD1 (6 bases). The CDR3 totals 13 residues. CDR1 and CDR2 (germline): SEHNR, FQNEAQ (reference sequence). Trimming took off 5 bases at V and 3 bases at J, with 11 bases between the two ends. The CDR3 DNA reads as TGTGCCAGCAGCAGGACAGCGGACTACGAGCAGTACTTC. Translation gives CASSRTADYEQYF.